The sequence of this TCR beta chain was determined in a study of neurological immune-mediated disorders. Study-wide context: Within the group of approximately 35 multiple sclerosis patients, around 30 were relapsing-remitting, while 3 were secondary progressive. Study conclusions and caveats: When repertoires were grouped phylogenetically, those of 18 of 34 multiple sclerosis patients fell into one related-CDR3 cluster, a possible signature.

This CDR3 is built from 14 residues. Trimming cost V 0 bases and J 5 bases; bases outside gene matches: 1. Germline CDR1 is MNHEY and CDR2 is SVGAGI. On this clonotype itself: Its target is not known.

The authors made cDNA by 5'RACE with 10-nucleotide random UMIs. TCRdb reprocessed the 5' RACE reads via MiXCR and lists one record per CDR3 protein. The table includes about 60,000 distinct CDR3 sequences, 3.6% detected once. What was sequenced was PBMCs. The chain links TRBV6-5 to TRBJ2-3; TRBD1 aligns across 8 bases. The receptor was derived from a man aged 25 to 40 with multiple sclerosis. The CDR3 coding sequence is TGTGCCAGCAGTTACTCAACAGGGGGAGATACGCAGTATTTT. Protein product: CASSYSTGGDTQYF.